What follows are 2 T cell receptor beta chains derived from one specimen sequenced in a study of CD8+ T cells in alopecia areata. Once RNA had been extracted, it was reverse transcribed into cDNA to act as the sequencing template. This table comes from immunoSEQ multiplex PCR, and its TCRdb copy is limited to in-frame clones, with some not included. The repertoire includes around 100,000 clones, approximately 58% of them detected once, and 8.8% sits in the top ten. The sequenced sample was CD4+ T cells sorted from blood. Receptor source: a human donor in good health.

The V gene is TRBV30, the J gene TRBJ1-2; 7 bases line up with TRBD1. Germline values: CDR1 GTSNPN, CDR2 SVGIG (reference sequence). The ends lost 5 bases at V and 2 bases at J; junction bases unmatched: 5. The CDR3 runs to 13 residues. The CDR3 spells CAWARGTNYGYTF. In DNA, the CDR3 is TGTGCCTGGGCCAGGGGGACAAACTATGGCTACACCTTC.

This clone showed up just a few times. The rearrangement uses TRBV29-1 and TRBJ2-3; TRBD1 might be the D (5 bases). The V gene's germline CDR1 is SQVTM and CDR2 ANQGSEA. Trimming left V 6 bases short and J 0 bases short, with 13 bases between. The CDR3 length is 14 residues. DNA for the CDR3: TGCAGCGTCGACGGACACCTTAGCACAGATACGCAGTATTTT. This translates into CSVDGHLSTDTQYF.